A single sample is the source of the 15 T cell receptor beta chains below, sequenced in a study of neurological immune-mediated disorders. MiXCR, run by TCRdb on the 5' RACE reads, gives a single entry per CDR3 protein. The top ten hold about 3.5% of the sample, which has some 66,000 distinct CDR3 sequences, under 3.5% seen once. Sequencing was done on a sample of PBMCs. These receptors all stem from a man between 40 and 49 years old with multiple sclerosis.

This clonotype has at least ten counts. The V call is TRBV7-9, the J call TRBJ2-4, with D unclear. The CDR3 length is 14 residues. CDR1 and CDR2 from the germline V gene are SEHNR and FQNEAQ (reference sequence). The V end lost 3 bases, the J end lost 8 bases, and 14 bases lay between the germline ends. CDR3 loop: CASSFPRRKDIQYF. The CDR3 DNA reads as TGTGCCAGCAGCTTCCCTCGAAGGAAGGACATTCAGTACTTC.

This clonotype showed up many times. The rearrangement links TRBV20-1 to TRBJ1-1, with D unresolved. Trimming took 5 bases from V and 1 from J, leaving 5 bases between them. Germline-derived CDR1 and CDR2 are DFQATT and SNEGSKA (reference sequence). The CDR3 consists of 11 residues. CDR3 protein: CSAPENTEAFF. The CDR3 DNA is TGCAGTGCTCCAGAGAACACTGAAGCTTTCTTT.

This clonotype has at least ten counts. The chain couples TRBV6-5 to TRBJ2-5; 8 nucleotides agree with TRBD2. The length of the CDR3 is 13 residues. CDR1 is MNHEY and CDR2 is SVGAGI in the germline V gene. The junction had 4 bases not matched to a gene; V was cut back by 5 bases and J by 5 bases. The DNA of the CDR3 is TGTGCCAGCAGTGTAGCGGGAAGGGAGACCCAGTACTTC. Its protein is CASSVAGRETQYF.

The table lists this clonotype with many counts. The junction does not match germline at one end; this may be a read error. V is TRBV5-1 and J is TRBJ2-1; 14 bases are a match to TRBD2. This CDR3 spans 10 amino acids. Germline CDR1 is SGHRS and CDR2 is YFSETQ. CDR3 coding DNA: TGCGCCAGCTTGGGGACTAGCGGGGGCTTC. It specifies CASLGTSGGF.

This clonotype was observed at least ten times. CDR3 bases: TGCAGCGTTGAAGGGGAGGTGGGGACAAGCTACACCTTC. Amino acid sequence: CSVEGEVGTSYTF. J is TRBJ1-2 and V is TRBV29-1, with D perhaps TRBD1 (6 bases). Germline-derived CDR1 and CDR2 are SQVTM and ANQGSEA. The CDR3 sequence is 13 residues long. The V end lost 1 base, the J end lost 9 bases, and 15 bases lay between the germline ends.

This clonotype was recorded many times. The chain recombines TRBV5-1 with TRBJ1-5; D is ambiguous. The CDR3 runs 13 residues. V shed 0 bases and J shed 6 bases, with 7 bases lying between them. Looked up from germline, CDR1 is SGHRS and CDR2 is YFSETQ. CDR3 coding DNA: TGCGCCAGCAGCTTGGATATCGGTCAGCCCCAGCATTTT. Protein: CASSLDIGQPQHF.

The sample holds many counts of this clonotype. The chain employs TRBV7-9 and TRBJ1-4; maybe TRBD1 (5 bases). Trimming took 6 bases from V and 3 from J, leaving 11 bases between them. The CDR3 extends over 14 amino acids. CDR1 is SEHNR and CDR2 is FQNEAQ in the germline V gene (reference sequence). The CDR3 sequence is CASSRGDSNEKLFF. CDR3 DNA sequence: TGTGCCAGCAGTCGGGGGGACTCTAATGAAAAACTGTTTTTT.

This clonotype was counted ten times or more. The CDR3 protein is CASSRSTGFNSPLHF. DNA of the CDR3: TGCGCCAGCAGCCGATCGACAGGGTTTAATTCACCCCTCCACTTT. J is TRBJ1-6 and V is TRBV5-1; 7 nucleotides line up with TRBD1. CDR1 is SGHRS and CDR2 is YFSETQ in the germline V gene. The CDR3 contains 15 residues. V dropped 4 bases and J dropped 6; count of bases not matched to a gene: 7.

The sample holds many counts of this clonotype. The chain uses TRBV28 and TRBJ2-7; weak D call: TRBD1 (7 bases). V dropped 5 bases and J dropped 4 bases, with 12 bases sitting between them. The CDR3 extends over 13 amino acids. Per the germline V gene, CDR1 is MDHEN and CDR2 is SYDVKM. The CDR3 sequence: CASSAAGGYEQYF. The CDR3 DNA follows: TGTGCCAGCAGTGCGGCAGGGGGGTACGAGCAGTACTTC. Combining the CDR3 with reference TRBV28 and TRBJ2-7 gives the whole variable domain DVKVTQSSRYLVKRTGEKVFLECVQDMDHENMFWYRQDPGLGLRLIYFSYDVKMKEKGDIPEGYSVSREKKERFSLILESASTNQTSMYLCASSAAGGYEQYFGPGTRLTVT.

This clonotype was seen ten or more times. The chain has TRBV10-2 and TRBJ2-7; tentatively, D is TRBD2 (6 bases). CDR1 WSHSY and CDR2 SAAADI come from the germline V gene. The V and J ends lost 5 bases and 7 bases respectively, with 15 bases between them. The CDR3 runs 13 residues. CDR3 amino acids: CASSPGTAGEQYF. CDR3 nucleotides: TGCGCCAGCAGTCCCGGGACGGCGGGGGAGCAGTACTTC.

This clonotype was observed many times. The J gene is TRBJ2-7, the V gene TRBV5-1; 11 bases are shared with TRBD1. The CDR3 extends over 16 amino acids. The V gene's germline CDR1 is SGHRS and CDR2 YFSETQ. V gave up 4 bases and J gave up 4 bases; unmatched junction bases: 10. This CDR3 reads CASSRGWTGGSYEQYF. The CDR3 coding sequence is TGCGCCAGCAGCAGGGGTTGGACAGGGGGCTCTTACGAGCAGTACTTC. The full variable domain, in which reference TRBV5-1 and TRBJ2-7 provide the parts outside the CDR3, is KAGVTQTPRYLIKTRGQQVTLSCSPISGHRSVSWYQQTPGQGLQFLFEYFSETQRNKGNFPGRFSGRQFSNSRSEMNVSTLELGDSALYLCASSRGWTGGSYEQYFGPGTRLTVT.

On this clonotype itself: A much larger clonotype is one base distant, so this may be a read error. The CDR3 is CASSLVQGRGQHQHF. The CDR3 DNA reads TGTGCCAGCAGCTTGGTTCAGGGAAGGGGCCAGCACCAGCATTTT. The chain joins TRBV7-6 to TRBJ1-5, with a possible D match to TRBD1 (5 bases). The CDR3 is 15 amino acids. Looked up from germline, CDR1 is SGHVS and CDR2 is FNYEAQ.

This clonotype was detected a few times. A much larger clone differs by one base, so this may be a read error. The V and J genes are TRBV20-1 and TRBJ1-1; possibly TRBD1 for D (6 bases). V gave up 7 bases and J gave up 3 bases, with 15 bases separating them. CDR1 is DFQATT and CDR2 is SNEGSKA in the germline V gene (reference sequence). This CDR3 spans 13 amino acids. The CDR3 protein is CSDGEDSYTEAFF. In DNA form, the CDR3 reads TGCAGTGATGGCGAGGACAGCTACACTGAAGCTTTCTTT.

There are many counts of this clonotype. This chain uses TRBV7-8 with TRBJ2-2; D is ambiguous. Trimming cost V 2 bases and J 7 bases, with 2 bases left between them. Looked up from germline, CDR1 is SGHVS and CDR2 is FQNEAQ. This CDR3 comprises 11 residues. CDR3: CASSLIGELFF. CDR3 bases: TGTGCCAGCAGCTTAATCGGGGAGCTGTTTTTT.

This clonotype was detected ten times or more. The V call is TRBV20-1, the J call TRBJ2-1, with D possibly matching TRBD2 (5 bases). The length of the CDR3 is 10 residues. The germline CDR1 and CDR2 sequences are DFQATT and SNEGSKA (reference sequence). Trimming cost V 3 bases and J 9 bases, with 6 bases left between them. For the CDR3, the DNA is TGCAGTGCTAGTGCGGGTGAGCAGTTCTTC. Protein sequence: CSASAGEQFF.